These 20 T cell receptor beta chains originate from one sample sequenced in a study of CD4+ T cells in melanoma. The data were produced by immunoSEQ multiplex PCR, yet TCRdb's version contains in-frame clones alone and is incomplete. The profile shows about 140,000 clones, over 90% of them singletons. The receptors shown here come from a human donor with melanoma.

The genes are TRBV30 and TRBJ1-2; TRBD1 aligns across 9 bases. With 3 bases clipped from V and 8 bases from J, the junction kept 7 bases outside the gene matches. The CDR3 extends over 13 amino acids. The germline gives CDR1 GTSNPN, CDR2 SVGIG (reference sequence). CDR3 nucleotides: TGTGCCTGGAGGCGGACAGGGGCCAACGGCTACACCTTC. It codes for CAWRRTGANGYTF. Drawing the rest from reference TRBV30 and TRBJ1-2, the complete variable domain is SQTIHQWPATLVQPVGSPLSLECTVEGTSNPNLYWYRQAAGRGLQLLFYSVGIGQISSEVPQNLSASRPQDRQFILSSKKLLLSDSGFYLCAWRRTGANGYTFGSGTRLTVV.

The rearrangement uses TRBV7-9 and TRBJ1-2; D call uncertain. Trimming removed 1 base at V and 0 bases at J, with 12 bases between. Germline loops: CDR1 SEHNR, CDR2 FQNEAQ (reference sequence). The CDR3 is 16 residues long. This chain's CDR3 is CASSLGGILANYGYTF. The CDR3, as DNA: TGTGCCAGCAGCTTAGGGGGAATATTAGCTAACTATGGCTACACCTTC.

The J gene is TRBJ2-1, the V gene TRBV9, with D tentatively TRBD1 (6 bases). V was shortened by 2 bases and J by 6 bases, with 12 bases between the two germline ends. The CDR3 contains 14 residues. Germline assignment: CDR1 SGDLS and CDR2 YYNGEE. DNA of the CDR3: TGTGCCAGCAGCGTGTGGCAGGACAGCAATGAGCAGTTCTTC. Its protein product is CASSVWQDSNEQFF.

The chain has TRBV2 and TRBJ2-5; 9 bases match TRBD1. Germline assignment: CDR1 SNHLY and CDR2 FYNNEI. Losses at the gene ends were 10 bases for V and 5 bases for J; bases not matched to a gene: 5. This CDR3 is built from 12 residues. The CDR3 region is CATTGGHETQYF. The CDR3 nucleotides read TGTGCCACCACAGGGGGCCACGAGACCCAGTACTTC.

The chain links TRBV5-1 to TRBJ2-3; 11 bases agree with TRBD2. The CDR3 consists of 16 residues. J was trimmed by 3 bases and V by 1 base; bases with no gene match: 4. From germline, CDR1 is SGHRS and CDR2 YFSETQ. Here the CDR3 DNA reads TGCGCCAGCAGCTTGCGACTAGCGGGGTCAACAGATACGCAGTATTTT. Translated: CASSLRLAGSTDTQYF.

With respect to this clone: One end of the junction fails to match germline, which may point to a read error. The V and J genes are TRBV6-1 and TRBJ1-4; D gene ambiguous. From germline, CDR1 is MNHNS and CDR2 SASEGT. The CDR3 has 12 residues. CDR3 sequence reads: CATSREEEKLFF. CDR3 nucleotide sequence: TGTGCCACCAGTCGGGAAGAAGAAAAACTGTTTTTT.

CDR3 sequence reads: CASSSSGTLTDTQYF. The CDR3 bases are TGTGCCAGCAGCTCTAGCGGGACCCTCACAGATACGCAGTATTTT. The chain uses TRBV11-2 and TRBJ2-3; TRBD2 aligns across 9 bases. This CDR3 region has 15 residues. V shed 4 bases, J shed 2 bases, and the junction held 4 bases outside the gene matches. The V gene's germline CDR1 is SGHAT and CDR2 FQNNGV.

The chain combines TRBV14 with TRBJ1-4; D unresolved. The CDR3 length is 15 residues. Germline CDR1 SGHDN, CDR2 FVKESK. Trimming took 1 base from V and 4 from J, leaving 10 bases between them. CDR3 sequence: CASSQGAGYNEKLFF. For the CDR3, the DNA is TGTGCCAGCAGCCAAGGCGCAGGCTATAATGAAAAACTGTTTTTT.

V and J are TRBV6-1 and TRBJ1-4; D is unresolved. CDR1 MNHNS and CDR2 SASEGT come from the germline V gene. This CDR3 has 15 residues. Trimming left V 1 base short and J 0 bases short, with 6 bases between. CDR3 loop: CASSEVRATNEKLFF. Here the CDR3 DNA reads TGTGCCAGCAGTGAAGTTCGGGCAACTAATGAAAAACTGTTTTTT.

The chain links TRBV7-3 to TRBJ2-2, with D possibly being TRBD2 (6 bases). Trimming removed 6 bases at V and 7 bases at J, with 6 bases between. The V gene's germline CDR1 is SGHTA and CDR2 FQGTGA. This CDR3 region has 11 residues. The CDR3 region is CASSSGGELFF. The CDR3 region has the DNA TGTGCCAGCAGTAGCGGCGGGGAGCTGTTTTTT.

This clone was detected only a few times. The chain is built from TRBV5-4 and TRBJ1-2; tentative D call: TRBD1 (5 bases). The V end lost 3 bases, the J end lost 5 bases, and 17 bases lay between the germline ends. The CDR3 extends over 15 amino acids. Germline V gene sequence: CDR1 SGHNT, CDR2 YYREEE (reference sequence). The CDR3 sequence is CASSSGTSGVYGYTF. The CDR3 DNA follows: TGTGCCAGCAGCTCCGGGACCTCGGGGGTTTATGGCTACACCTTC.

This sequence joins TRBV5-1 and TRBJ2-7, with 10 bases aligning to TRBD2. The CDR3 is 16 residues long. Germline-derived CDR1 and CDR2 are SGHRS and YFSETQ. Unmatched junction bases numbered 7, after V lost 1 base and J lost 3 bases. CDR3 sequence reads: CASSLSVAGGGYEQYF. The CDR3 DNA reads TGCGCCAGCAGCTTGTCCGTAGCGGGGGGCGGCTACGAGCAGTACTTC.

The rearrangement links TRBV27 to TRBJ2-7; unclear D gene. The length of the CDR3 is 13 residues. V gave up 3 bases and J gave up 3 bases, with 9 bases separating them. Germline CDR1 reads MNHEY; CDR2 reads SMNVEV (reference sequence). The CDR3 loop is CASSFAANYEQYF. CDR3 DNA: TGTGCCAGCAGTTTTGCAGCCAACTACGAGCAGTACTTC.

The CDR3 loop reads CASRVSLLNSPLHF. In DNA, the CDR3 is TGTGCCAGCAGGGTCAGTCTTCTAAATTCACCCCTCCACTTT. This rearrangement joins TRBV6-1 to TRBJ1-6, with D unresolved. This CDR3 comprises 14 residues. V was clipped by 6 bases and J by 7 bases, with 13 bases between them. CDR1 is MNHNS, CDR2 SASEGT, per germline.

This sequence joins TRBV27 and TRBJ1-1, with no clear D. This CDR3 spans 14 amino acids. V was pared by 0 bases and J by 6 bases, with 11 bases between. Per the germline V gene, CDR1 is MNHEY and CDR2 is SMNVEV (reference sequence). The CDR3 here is CASSLSDGRAEAFF. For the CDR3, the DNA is TGTGCCAGCAGTTTATCGGACGGGAGGGCTGAAGCTTTCTTT.

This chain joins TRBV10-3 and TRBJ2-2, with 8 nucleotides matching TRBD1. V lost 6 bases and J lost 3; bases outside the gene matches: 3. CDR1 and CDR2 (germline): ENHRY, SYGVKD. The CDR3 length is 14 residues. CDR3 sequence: CAIRLDRDTGELFF. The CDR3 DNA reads TGTGCCATCAGGCTGGACAGGGACACCGGGGAGCTGTTTTTT.

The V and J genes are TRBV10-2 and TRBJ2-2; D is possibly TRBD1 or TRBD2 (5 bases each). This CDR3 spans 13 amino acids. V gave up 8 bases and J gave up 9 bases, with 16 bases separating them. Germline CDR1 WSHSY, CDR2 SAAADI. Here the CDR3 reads CASRGAVDRELFF. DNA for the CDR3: TGCGCCAGCCGAGGGGCGGTCGACCGGGAGCTGTTTTTT.

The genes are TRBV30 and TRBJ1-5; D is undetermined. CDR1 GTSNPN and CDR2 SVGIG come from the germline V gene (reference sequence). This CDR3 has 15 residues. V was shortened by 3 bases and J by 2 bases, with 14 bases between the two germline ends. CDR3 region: CAWSGGSLGNQPQHF. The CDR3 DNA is TGTGCCTGGAGCGGCGGCAGTCTCGGCAATCAGCCCCAGCATTTT.

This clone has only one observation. The CDR3 sequence: CASSLQGAFGQPQHF. The CDR3 DNA is TGCGCCAGCAGCCTGCAGGGGGCGTTCGGTCAGCCCCAGCATTTT. The J gene is TRBJ1-5, the V gene TRBV5-1, with 8 bases fitting TRBD1. The germline gives CDR1 SGHRS, CDR2 YFSETQ. The CDR3 contains 15 residues. Germline trimming cut 4 bases from V and 6 bases from J; bases unmatched to any gene: 9.

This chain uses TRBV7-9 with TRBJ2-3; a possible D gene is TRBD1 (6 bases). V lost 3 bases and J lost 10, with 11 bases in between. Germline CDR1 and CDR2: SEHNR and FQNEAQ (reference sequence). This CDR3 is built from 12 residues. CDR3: CASSFYRDAQYF. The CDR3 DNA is TGTGCCAGCAGCTTCTACAGGGATGCGCAGTATTTT. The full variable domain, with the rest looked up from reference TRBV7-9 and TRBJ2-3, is DTGVSQNPRHKITKRGQNVTFRCDPISEHNRLYWYRQTLGQGPEFLTYFQNEAQLEKSRLLSDRFSAERPKGSFSTLEIQRTEQGDSAMYLCASSFYRDAQYFGPGTRLTVL.